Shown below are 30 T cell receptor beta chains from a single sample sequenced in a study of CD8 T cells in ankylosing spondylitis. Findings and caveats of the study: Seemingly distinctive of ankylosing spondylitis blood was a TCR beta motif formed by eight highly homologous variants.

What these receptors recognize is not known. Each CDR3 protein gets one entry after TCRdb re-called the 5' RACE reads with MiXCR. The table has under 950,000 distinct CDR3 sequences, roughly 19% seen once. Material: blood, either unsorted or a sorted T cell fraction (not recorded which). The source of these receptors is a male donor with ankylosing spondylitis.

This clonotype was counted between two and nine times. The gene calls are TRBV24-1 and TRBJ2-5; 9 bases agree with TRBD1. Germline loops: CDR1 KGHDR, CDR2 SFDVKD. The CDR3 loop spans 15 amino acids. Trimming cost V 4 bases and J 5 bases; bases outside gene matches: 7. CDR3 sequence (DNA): TGTGCCACCAGTGACCCTACAGGGGGCGAGGAGACCCAGTACTTC. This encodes CATSDPTGGEETQYF.

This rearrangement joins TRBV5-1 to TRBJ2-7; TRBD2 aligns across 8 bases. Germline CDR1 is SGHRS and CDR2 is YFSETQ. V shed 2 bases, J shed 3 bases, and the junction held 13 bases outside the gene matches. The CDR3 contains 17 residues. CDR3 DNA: TGCGCCAGCAGCTTTGGTGGCGGGGGGCTGGCCCTCTACGAGCAGTACTTC. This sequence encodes CASSFGGGGLALYEQYF.

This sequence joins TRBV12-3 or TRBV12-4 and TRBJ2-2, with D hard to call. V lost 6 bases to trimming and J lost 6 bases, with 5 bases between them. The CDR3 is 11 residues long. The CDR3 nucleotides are TGTGCCAGCAGCAATCCCGGGGAGCTGTTTTTT. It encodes CASSNPGELFF.

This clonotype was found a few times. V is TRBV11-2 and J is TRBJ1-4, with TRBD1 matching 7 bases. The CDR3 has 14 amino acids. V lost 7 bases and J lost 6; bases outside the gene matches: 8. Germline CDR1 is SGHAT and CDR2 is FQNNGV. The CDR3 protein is CASTSQGVYEKLFF. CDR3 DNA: TGTGCCAGCACCTCCCAGGGGGTATATGAAAAACTGTTTTTT.

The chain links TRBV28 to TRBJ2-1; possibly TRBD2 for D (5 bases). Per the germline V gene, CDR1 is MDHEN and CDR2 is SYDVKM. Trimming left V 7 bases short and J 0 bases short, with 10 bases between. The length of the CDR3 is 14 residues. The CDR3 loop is CASISGSSYNEQFF. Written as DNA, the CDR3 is TGTGCCAGCATAAGCGGCAGCTCCTACAATGAGCAGTTCTTC. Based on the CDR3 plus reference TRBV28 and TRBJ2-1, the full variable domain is DVKVTQSSRYLVKRTGEKVFLECVQDMDHENMFWYRQDPGLGLRLIYFSYDVKMKEKGDIPEGYSVSREKKERFSLILESASTNQTSMYLCASISGSSYNEQFFGPGTRLTVL.

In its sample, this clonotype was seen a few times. Here the CDR3 DNA reads TGTGCCATCAGTGATGTGGGGTATGAGCAGTTCTTC. Residues: CAISDVGYEQFF. The chain carries TRBV10-3 and TRBJ2-1; D ambiguous. This CDR3 contains 12 residues. With 3 bases removed from V and 8 bases from J, the gap between germline ends came to 8 bases. Germline V gives CDR1 ENHRY, CDR2 SYGVKD.

In nucleotides, the CDR3 is TGTGCCAGCAGCATTAGAGGGGGGGCTAATGAAAAACTGTTTTTT. Its protein product is CASSIRGGANEKLFF. The rearrangement joins TRBV7-2 to TRBJ1-4; D may be TRBD1 (6 bases). This CDR3 region has 15 residues. Germline loops: CDR1 SGHTA, CDR2 FQGNSA. Trimming stripped 5 bases from V and 3 bases from J, with 13 bases between.

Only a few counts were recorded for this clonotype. As DNA, the CDR3 is TGTGCCAGCAGTTTAGGGTCCCTGACTAACTATGGCTACACCTTC. Protein product: CASSLGSLTNYGYTF. V and J are TRBV12-3 or TRBV12-4 and TRBJ1-2, with no clear D. V was pared by 1 base and J by 0 bases, with 9 bases between. This CDR3 is 15 amino acids long.

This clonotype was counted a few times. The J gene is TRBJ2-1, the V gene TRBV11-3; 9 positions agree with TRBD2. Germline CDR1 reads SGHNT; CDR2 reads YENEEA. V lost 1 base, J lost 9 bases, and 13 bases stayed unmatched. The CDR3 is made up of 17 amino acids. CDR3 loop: CASSLGVAGVGSGEQFF. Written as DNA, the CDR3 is TGTGCCAGCAGCTTAGGGGTAGCGGGAGTAGGGAGCGGTGAGCAGTTCTTC.

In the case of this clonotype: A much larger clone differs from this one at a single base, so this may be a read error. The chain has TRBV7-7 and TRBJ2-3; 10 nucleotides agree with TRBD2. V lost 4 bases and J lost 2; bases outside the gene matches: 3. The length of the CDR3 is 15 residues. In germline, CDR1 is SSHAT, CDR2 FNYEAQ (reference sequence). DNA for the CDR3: TGTGCCAGCAGCTCCGGACTAGCGGCCACAGATACGCAGTATTTT. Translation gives CASSSGLAATDTQYF.

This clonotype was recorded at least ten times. CDR3 sequence: CASSLGGGGNSPLHF. CDR3 DNA: TGTGCCAGCAGTTTGGGGGGAGGGGGCAATTCACCCCTCCACTTT. The gene calls are TRBV12-3 or TRBV12-4 and TRBJ1-6, with 7 bases fitting TRBD1. V trimming: 3 bases; J trimming: 7 bases; junction bases outside the gene matches: 6. This CDR3 has 15 amino acids.

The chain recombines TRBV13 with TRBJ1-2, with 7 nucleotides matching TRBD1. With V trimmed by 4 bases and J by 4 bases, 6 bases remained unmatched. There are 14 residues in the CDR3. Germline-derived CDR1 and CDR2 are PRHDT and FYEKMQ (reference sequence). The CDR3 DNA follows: TGTGCCAGCAGCTCGGGGACAGTCCTCTATGGCTACACCTTC. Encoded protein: CASSSGTVLYGYTF. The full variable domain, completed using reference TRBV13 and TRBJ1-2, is AAGVIQSPRHLIKEKRETATLKCYPIPRHDTVYWYQQGPGQDPQFLISFYEKMQSDKGSIPDRFSAQQFSDYHSELNMSSLELGDSALYFCASSSGTVLYGYTFGSGTRLTVV.

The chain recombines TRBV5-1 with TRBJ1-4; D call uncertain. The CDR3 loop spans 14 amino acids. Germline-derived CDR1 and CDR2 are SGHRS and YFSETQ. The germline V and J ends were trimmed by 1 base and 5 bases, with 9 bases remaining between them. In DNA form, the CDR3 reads TGCGCCAGCAGCTTGTTCAGGCCGAATGAAAAACTGTTTTTT. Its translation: CASSLFRPNEKLFF. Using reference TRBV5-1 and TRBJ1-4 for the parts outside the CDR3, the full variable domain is KAGVTQTPRYLIKTRGQQVTLSCSPISGHRSVSWYQQTPGQGLQFLFEYFSETQRNKGNFPGRFSGRQFSNSRSEMNVSTLELGDSALYLCASSLFRPNEKLFFGSGTQLSVL.

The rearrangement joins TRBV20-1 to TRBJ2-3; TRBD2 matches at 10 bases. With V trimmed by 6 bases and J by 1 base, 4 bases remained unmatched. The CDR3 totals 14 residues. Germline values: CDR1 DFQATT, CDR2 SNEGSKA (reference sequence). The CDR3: CSANLAGGTDTQYF. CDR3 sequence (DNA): TGCAGTGCAAACCTAGCGGGAGGCACAGATACGCAGTATTTT.

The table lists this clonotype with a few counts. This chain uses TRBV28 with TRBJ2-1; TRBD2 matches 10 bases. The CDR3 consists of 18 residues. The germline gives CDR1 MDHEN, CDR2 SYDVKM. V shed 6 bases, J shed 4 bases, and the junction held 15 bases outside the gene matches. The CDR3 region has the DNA TGTGCCAGCAGACGGGGACTAGCGAACCCCCGTTCTTACAATGAGCAGTTCTTC. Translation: CASRRGLANPRSYNEQFF.

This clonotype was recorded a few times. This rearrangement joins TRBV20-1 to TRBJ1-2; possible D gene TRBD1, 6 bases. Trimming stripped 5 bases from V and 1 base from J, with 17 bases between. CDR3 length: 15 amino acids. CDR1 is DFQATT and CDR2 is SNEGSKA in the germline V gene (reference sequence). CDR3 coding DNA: TGCAGTGCTCCATCTGCGGGGGCAGTTAACTATGGCTACACCTTC. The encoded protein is CSAPSAGAVNYGYTF.

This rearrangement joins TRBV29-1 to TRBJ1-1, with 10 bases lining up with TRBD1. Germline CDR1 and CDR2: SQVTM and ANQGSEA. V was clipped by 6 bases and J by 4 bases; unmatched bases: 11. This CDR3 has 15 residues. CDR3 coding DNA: TGCAGCGTCCTTGACAGGGGGCGGCTAGGCACTGAAGCTTTCTTT. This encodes CSVLDRGRLGTEAFF.

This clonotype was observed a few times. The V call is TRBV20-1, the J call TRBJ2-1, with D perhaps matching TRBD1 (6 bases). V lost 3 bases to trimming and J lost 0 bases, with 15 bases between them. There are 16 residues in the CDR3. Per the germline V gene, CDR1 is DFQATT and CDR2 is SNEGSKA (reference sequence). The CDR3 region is CSARYLVGASYNEQFF. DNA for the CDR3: TGCAGTGCTAGGTACCTAGTGGGGGCCTCCTACAATGAGCAGTTCTTC.

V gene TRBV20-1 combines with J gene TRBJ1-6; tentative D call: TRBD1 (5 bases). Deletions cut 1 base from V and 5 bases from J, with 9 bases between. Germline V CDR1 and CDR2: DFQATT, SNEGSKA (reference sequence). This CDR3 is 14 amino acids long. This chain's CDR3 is CSARAGTDNSPLHF. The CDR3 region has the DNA TGCAGTGCTAGAGCGGGGACTGATAATTCACCCCTCCACTTT.

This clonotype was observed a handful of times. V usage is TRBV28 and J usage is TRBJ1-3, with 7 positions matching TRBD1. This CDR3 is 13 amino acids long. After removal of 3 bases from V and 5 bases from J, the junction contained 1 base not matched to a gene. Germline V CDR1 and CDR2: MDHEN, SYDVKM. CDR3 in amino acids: CASSFRGRNTIYF. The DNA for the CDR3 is TGTGCCAGCAGTTTTAGGGGGCGAAACACCATATATTTT.

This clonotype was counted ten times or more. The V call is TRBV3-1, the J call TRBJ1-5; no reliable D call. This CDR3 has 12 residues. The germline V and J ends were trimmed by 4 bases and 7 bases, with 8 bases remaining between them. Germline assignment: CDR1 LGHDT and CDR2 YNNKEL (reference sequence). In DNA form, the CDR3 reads TGTGCCAGCAGCCCGATGAACCAGCCCCAGCATTTT. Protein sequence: CASSPMNQPQHF.

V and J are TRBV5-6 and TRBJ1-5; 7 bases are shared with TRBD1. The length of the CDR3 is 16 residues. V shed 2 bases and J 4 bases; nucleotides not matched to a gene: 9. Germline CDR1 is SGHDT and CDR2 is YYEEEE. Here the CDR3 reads CASSLSTGAGNQPQHF. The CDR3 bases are TGTGCCAGCAGCTTAAGCACAGGGGCTGGGAATCAGCCCCAGCATTTT.

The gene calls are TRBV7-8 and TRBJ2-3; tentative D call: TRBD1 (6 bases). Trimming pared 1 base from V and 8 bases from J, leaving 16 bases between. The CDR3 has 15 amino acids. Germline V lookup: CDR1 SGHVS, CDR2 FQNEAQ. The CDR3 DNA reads TGTGCCAGCAGCTTAGTTGTTCTTTCAGGGGCTACGCAGTATTTT. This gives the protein CASSLVVLSGATQYF.

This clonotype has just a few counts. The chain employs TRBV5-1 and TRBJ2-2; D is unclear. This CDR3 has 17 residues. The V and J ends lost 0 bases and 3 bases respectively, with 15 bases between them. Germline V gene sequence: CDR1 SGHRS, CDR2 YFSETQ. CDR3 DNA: TGCGCCAGCAGCTTGGCCGGTGCACTCATTGACACCGGGGAGCTGTTTTTT. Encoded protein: CASSLAGALIDTGELFF.

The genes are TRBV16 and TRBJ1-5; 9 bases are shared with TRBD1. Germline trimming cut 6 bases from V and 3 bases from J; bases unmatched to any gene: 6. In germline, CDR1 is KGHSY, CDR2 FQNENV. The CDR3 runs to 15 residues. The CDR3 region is CASRGQGGSNQPQHF. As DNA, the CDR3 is TGTGCCAGCAGGGGACAGGGTGGGTCCAATCAGCCCCAGCATTTT.

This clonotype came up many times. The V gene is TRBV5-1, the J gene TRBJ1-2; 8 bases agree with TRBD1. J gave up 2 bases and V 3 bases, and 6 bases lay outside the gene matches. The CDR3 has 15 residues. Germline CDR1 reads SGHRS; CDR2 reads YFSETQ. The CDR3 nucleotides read TGCGCCAGCAGCTCCAATCCAGGGGGCAACTATGGCTACACCTTC. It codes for CASSSNPGGNYGYTF.

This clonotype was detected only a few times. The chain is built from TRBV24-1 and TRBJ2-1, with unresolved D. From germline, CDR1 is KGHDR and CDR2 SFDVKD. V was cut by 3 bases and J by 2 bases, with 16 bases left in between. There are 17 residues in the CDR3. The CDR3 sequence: CATSDPDSPLAYNEQFF. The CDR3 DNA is TGTGCCACCAGTGATCCAGACTCTCCTTTAGCCTACAATGAGCAGTTCTTC.

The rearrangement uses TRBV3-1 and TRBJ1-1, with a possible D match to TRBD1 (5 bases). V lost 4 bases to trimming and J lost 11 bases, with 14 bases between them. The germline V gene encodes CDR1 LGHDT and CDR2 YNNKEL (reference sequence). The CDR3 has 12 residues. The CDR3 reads CASSPDTRGAFF. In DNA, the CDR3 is TGTGCCAGCAGCCCGGACACCCGGGGGGCTTTCTTT.

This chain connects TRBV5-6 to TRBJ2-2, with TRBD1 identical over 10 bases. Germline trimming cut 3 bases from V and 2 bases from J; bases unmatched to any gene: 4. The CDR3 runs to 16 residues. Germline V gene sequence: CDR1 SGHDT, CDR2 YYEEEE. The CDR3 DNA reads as TGTGCCAGCAGCTCGCGACAGGGGGCAAACACCGGGGAGCTGTTTTTT. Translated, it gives CASSSRQGANTGELFF.

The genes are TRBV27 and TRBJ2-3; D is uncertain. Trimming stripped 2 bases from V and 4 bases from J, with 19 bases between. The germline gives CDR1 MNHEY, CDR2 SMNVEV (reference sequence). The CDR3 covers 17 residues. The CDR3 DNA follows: TGTGCCAGCAGTTTACAAACGGGCGCTAGGAGTGCAGATACGCAGTATTTT. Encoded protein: CASSLQTGARSADTQYF.